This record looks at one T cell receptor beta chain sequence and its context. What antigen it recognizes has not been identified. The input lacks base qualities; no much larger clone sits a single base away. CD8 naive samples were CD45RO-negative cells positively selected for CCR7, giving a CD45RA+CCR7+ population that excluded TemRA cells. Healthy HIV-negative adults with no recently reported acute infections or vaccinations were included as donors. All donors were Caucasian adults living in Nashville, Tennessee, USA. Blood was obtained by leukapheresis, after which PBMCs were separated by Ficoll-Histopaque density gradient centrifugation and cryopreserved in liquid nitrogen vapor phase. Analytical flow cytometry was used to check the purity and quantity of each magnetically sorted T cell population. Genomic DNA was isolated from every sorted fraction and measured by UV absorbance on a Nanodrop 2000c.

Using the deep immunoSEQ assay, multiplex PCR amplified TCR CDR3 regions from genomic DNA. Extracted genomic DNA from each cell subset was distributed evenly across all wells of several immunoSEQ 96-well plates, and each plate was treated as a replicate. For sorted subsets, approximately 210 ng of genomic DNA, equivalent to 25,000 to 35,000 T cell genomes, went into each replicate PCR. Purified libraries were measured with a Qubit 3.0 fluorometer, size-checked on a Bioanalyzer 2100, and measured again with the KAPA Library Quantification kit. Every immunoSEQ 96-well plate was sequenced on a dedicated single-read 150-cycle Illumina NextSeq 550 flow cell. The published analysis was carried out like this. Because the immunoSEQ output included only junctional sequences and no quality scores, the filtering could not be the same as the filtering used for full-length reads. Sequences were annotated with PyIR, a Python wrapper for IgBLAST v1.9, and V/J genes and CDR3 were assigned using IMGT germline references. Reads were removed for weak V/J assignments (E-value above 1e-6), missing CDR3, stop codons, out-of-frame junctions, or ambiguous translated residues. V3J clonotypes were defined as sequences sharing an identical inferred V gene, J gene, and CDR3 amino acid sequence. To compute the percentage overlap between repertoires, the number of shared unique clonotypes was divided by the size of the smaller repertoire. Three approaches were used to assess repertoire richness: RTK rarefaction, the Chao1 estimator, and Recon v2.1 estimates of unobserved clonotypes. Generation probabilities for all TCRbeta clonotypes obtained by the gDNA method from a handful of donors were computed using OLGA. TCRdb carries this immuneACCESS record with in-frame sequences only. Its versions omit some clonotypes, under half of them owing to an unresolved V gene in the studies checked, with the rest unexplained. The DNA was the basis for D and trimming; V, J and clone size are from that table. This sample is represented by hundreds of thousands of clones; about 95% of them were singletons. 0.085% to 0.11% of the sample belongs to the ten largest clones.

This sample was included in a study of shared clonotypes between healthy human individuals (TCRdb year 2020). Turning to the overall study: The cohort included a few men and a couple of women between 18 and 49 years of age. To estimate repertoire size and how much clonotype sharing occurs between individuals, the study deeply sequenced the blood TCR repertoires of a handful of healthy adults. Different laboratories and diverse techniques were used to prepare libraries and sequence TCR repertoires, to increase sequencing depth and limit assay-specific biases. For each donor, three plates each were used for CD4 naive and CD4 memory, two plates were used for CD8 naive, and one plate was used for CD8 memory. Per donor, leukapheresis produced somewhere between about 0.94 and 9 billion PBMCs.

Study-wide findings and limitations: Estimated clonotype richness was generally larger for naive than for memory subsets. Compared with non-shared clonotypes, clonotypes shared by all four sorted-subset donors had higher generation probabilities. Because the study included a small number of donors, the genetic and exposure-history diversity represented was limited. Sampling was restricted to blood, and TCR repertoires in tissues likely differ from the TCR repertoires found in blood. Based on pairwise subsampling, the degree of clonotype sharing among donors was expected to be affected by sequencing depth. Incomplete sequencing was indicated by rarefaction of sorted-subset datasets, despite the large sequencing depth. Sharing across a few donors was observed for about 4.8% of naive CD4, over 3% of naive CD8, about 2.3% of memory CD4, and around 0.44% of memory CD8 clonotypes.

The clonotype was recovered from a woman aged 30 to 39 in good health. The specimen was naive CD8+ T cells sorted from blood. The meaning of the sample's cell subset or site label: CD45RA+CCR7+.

The DNA sequence is given as TGTGCCAGCAGCAAAGTTTTCAAACTTTGGGCCTCCGTTGAAGGGGACACTGAAGCTTTCTTT. Its coded protein is CASSKVFKLWASVEGDTEAFF. Recombination joined TRBV21-1 with TRBJ1-1; TRBD1 is the table's D call and was not checked against the DNA. TRBV21-1 is flagged as a pseudogene. Including the terminal cysteine and phenylalanine, the CDR3 comprises 21 residues. Kept here is only the CDR3 DNA, which spans 63 bases and is read in frame from base 1.